This TCR beta chain is from a study of shared clonotypes between healthy human individuals. On the study more broadly: Each donor's CD4 naive and CD4 memory cells filled three plates apiece, CD8 naive two, and CD8 memory one.

CD45RA-negative memory and CD45RA+ naive subsets were split from the CD4+ cells. General study points: Investigators expected sequencing depth to affect clonotype sharing among donors.

In regard to this clone: Its matching antigen is unknown.

Method: immunoSEQ multiplex PCR; TCRdb's copy keeps in-frame clones and lacks some. The sample has around 990,000 clones, around 77% seen once. Trimming removed 1 base from V and 2 bases from J, with 15 bases in between. The CDR3 is 17 amino acids. Germline CDR1 MGHRA, CDR2 YSYEKL. Source material: memory CD4+ T cells from PBMCs. Specified subset: CD45RA-negative fraction. The rearrangement links TRBV4-1 to TRBJ1-5; the D is unclear. The TCR comes from a man between 18 and 35 years old in good health. Some clones in this sample may be carry-over from other donors' samples. CDR3 loop: CASSQAWGGGGNQPQHF. The CDR3 DNA sequence: TGCGCCAGCAGCCAAGCATGGGGTGGCGGCGGCAATCAGCCCCAGCATTTT.